Presented here are 30 T cell receptor beta chains from one specimen sequenced in a study of response to subunit inactivated influenza vaccine. TCRdb reanalysed the RT-PCR reads using MiXCR and keeps one entry per CDR3 protein. Altogether 500,000 to 600,000 distinct CDR3 sequences are present, 7.6% being singletons, with the ten largest covering roughly 13%. The sequences come from PBMCs from blood, collected around 25 months after vaccination. These receptors all stem from a man between 50 and 69 years old who received an inactivated influenza vaccine.

The chain combines TRBV3-1 with TRBJ2-7, with D hard to call. The V end was cut by 1 base, the J end by 2 bases, with 15 bases between. CDR1 LGHDT and CDR2 YNNKEL come from the germline V gene (reference sequence). The CDR3 runs 16 residues. CDR3 amino acids: CASSQGPRPSTYEQYF. Written as DNA, the CDR3 is TGTGCCAGCAGCCAAGGCCCTAGGCCATCCACCTACGAGCAGTACTTC.

This clonotype was found many times. This chain connects TRBV29-1 to TRBJ2-1, with 8 bases that match TRBD2. This CDR3 has 13 amino acids. The V segment lost 7 bases and the J segment 2 bases; nucleotides outside the gene matches: 4. Germline CDR1 and CDR2: SQVTM and ANQGSEA. CDR3 sequence (DNA): TGCAGCGCGGCGGGAGGCACCTACAATGAGCAGTTCTTC. Translating gives CSAAGGTYNEQFF.

This clonotype has only a few counts. J is TRBJ1-5 and V is TRBV12-3 or TRBV12-4; TRBD1 might be the D (5 bases). Trimming shortened V by 3 bases and J by 2 bases, and 11 bases separated the two germline ends. The length of the CDR3 is 15 residues. CDR3 sequence: CASSLVGPGNQPQHF. The DNA of the CDR3 is TGTGCCAGCAGTTTGGTGGGGCCGGGCAATCAGCCCCAGCATTTT.

CDR3 DNA sequence: TGCAGCTCGACAGGGACCTTCTATGGCTACACCTTC. It yields the protein CSSTGTFYGYTF. The chain is built from TRBV29-1 and TRBJ1-2, with 7 bases lining up with TRBD1. The J segment lost 4 bases and the V segment lost 8 bases, leaving 7 bases of the junction unmatched. The CDR3 loop spans 12 amino acids. CDR1 is SQVTM, CDR2 ANQGSEA, per germline.

This clonotype was found many times. This chain joins TRBV29-1 and TRBJ2-7; 7 bases map to TRBD1. From germline, CDR1 is SQVTM and CDR2 ANQGSEA. Losses at the gene ends were 6 bases for V and 3 bases for J; bases not matched to a gene: 8. The CDR3 is made up of 13 amino acids. This chain's CDR3 is CSVSKGQNYEQYF. The CDR3 DNA reads TGCAGCGTCAGCAAGGGACAGAACTACGAGCAGTACTTC.

The chain uses TRBV24-1 and TRBJ2-7; D unresolved. Germline assignment: CDR1 KGHDR and CDR2 SFDVKD. Deletions cut 9 bases from V and 5 bases from J, with 19 bases between. This CDR3 region has 14 residues. The CDR3 loop is CATEDRARSNEQYF. CDR3 bases: TGTGCCACCGAAGACCGGGCCAGATCCAACGAGCAGTACTTC.

This clonotype has ten or more counts. The V and J genes are TRBV7-9 and TRBJ2-1; 14 bases fit TRBD2. V lost 5 bases to trimming and J lost 2 bases; unmatched junction nucleotides: 5. This CDR3 has 17 amino acids. Germline V gene data show CDR1 as SEHNR and CDR2 as FQNEAQ (reference sequence). The CDR3 coding sequence is TGTGCCAGCAGCCCCCGACTAGCGGGAGGGCCCTACAATGAGCAGTTCTTC. Protein sequence: CASSPRLAGGPYNEQFF. The complete variable domain, with remaining parts taken from reference TRBV7-9 and TRBJ2-1, reads DTGVSQNPRHKITKRGQNVTFRCDPISEHNRLYWYRQTLGQGPEFLTYFQNEAQLEKSRLLSDRFSAERPKGSFSTLEIQRTEQGDSAMYLCASSPRLAGGPYNEQFFGPGTRLTVL.

This clonotype turned up a few times. The chain links TRBV15 to TRBJ1-2, with 9 bases fitting TRBD1. V lost 6 bases to trimming and J lost 2 bases; unmatched junction nucleotides: 4. The CDR3 loop spans 14 amino acids. CDR1 and CDR2 (germline): LNHNV, YYDKDF (reference sequence). Here the CDR3 DNA reads TGTGCCACCAGTATGGACAGGGGCAACTATGGCTACACCTTC. It encodes CATSMDRGNYGYTF.

This clonotype was observed a few times. The chain links TRBV20-1 to TRBJ2-2; D not resolved. Germline lookup yields CDR1 DFQATT and CDR2 SNEGSKA (reference sequence). This CDR3 is 15 amino acids long. V lost 0 bases, J lost 1 base, and 9 bases lay in between. The CDR3 region is CSARDRHWNTGELFF. As DNA, the CDR3 is TGCAGTGCTAGAGATCGGCACTGGAACACCGGGGAGCTGTTTTTT.

The chain employs TRBV12-3 or TRBV12-4 and TRBJ2-7, with TRBD2 matching 7 bases. The V and J ends lost 7 bases and 0 bases, in that order; junction bases with no gene match: 6. This CDR3 contains 14 residues. The CDR3 protein is CASTRAGSSYEQYF. The CDR3 region has the DNA TGTGCCAGCACACGAGCGGGGAGCTCCTACGAGCAGTACTTC.

For this clonotype: A read error is possible here, since a much larger clone lies one base away. This rearrangement joins TRBV5-1 to TRBJ2-7; TRBD1 agrees at 8 bases. The CDR3 is 15 residues long. Trimming removed 7 bases from V and 0 bases from J; junction bases left unmatched: 9. The germline gives CDR1 SGHRS, CDR2 YFSETQ. The CDR3 bases are TGCGCCAGCCGCTCAGACAGGGGTCGCTCCTACGAGCAGTACTTC. Encoded protein: CASRSDRGRSYEQYF.

The genes are TRBV7-9 and TRBJ2-3; 9 nucleotides line up with TRBD1. Germline loops: CDR1 SEHNR, CDR2 FQNEAQ (reference sequence). The CDR3 loop spans 17 amino acids. Trimming at V came to 5 bases and at J to 2 bases, leaving 11 bases not matched to a gene. The CDR3 DNA follows: TGTGCCAGCAGCCCTCACCCCGGGACAGGGATCACAGATACGCAGTATTTT. Residues: CASSPHPGTGITDTQYF.

The chain links TRBV6-5 to TRBJ2-7; no clear D. CDR3 size: 16 residues. The V gene's germline CDR1 is MNHEY and CDR2 SVGAGI. V was clipped by 0 bases and J by 6 bases, with 18 bases between them. CDR3 amino acids: CASSYSSTSISGEQYF. DNA of the CDR3: TGTGCCAGCAGTTACTCGTCAACGTCAATCTCGGGCGAGCAGTACTTC.

This clonotype was seen repeatedly, ten times or more. The CDR3 protein is CASSLAVRPYSLLAKNIQYF. The CDR3 DNA follows: TGTGCCAGCAGCTTGGCCGTCAGACCGTACTCTCTCTTAGCCAAAAACATTCAGTACTTC. The rearrangement links TRBV5-4 to TRBJ2-4, with D unresolved. V lost 0 bases and J lost 0, with 22 bases in between. From germline, CDR1 is SGHNT and CDR2 YYREEE (reference sequence). The CDR3 consists of 20 residues.

This clonotype was seen many times. The chain is built from TRBV4-2 and TRBJ2-7, with 7 bases lining up with TRBD1. This CDR3 comprises 18 residues. With 4 bases clipped from V and 4 bases from J, the junction kept 19 bases outside the gene matches. Germline CDR1 reads LGHNA; CDR2 reads YNFKEQ. CDR3 residues: CASSRDLSRTGLPYEQYF. The CDR3 DNA sequence: TGTGCCAGCAGCCGAGACCTTAGTAGGACAGGCCTCCCTTACGAGCAGTACTTC.

This clonotype was recorded at least ten times. DNA for the CDR3: TGTGCCAGCAGTTTAGTCGCCGGTTCGCCGTTCTTC. Residues: CASSLVAGSPFF. This chain uses TRBV12-3 or TRBV12-4 with TRBJ2-1, with no clear D. The CDR3 sequence is 12 residues long. Trimming removed 1 base from V and 15 bases from J, with 13 bases in between.

This clonotype was counted a few times. V usage is TRBV6-1 and J usage is TRBJ1-3; TRBD1 might be the D (6 bases). This CDR3 is built from 16 residues. Germline V gene sequence: CDR1 MNHNS, CDR2 SASEGT. V lost 8 bases, J lost 4 bases, and 21 bases lay in between. CDR3 protein: CASSWTALQPGNTIYF. The DNA for the CDR3 is TGTGCCAGCTCCTGGACAGCCCTTCAGCCAGGAAACACCATATATTTT.

This clonotype has a count of ten or more. The rearrangement links TRBV20-1 to TRBJ1-2; a weak D match, TRBD1 (6 bases). Germline V CDR1 and CDR2: DFQATT, SNEGSKA (reference sequence). The CDR3 totals 15 residues. V lost 0 bases and J lost 2, with 13 bases in between. CDR3 nucleotide sequence: TGCAGTGCTAGAGATAACAGGGCGGAAAACTATGGCTACACCTTC. The encoded protein is CSARDNRAENYGYTF.

This clonotype came up a few times. The chain has TRBV30 and TRBJ2-4; perhaps TRBD1 as D (6 bases). Trimming took 0 bases from V and 8 from J, leaving 11 bases between them. The CDR3 runs 13 residues. CDR1 is GTSNPN and CDR2 is SVGIG in the germline V gene (reference sequence). The CDR3 region has the DNA TGTGCCTGGAGTGTATCTCAGGGGTACATTCAGTACTTC. This translates into CAWSVSQGYIQYF. The full variable domain, its missing parts supplied by reference TRBV30 and TRBJ2-4, is SQTIHQWPATLVQPVGSPLSLECTVEGTSNPNLYWYRQAAGRGLQLLFYSVGIGQISSEVPQNLSASRPQDRQFILSSKKLLLSDSGFYLCAWSVSQGYIQYFGAGTRLSVL.

The chain carries TRBV6-1 and TRBJ2-1; D is unresolved. The germline CDR1 and CDR2 sequences are MNHNS and SASEGT. The CDR3 totals 15 residues. Trimming took off 4 bases at V and 5 bases at J, with 15 bases between the two ends. The CDR3 loop is CASSGRRRVNNEQFF. The CDR3 DNA follows: TGTGCCAGCAGTGGAAGAAGGAGAGTCAACAATGAGCAGTTCTTC.

The V and J genes are TRBV12-3 or TRBV12-4 and TRBJ2-1, with 8 bases aligning to TRBD2. V lost 7 bases and J lost 9; bases outside the gene matches: 17. The CDR3 has 16 amino acids. DNA for the CDR3: TGTGCCAGCACCAATCCTGCGGGGGGCTCACATAGTGAGCAGTTCTTC. It translates to CASTNPAGGSHSEQFF.

This clonotype was counted ten times or more. The chain joins TRBV15 to TRBJ2-7; 8 nucleotides align to TRBD2. Trimming took 0 bases from V and 2 from J; bases not matched to a gene: 12. This CDR3 is built from 18 residues. Germline V gene lookup returns CDR1 LNHNV and CDR2 YYDKDF (reference sequence). CDR3 sequence reads: CATSRDRGDGTRTYEQYF. The CDR3 nucleotides read TGTGCCACCAGCAGAGATAGGGGTGATGGGACTAGAACCTACGAGCAGTACTTC.

Note on this clonotype: A much larger clonotype is one base distant, so this may be a read error. The chain joins TRBV4-1 to TRBJ2-1, with TRBD1 matching 12 bases. Germline loops: CDR1 MGHRA, CDR2 YSYEKL. There are 16 residues in the CDR3. The V and J ends lost 5 bases and 8 bases, in that order; junction bases with no gene match: 10. The chain's CDR3 is CASSGKTGTGGYEQFF. Here the CDR3 DNA reads TGCGCCAGCAGCGGAAAGACCGGGACAGGGGGCTATGAGCAGTTCTTC.

This clonotype was recorded many times. V gene TRBV11-3 combines with J gene TRBJ2-1; the match to TRBD2 covers 12 bases. V shed 4 bases, J shed 6 bases, and the junction held 7 bases outside the gene matches. The CDR3 is 16 residues long. Germline CDR1 is SGHNT and CDR2 is YENEEA. CDR3 DNA sequence: TGTGCCAGCAGCTCCTCAACTAGCGGGGGGTTCAATGAGCAGTTCTTC. Translation gives CASSSSTSGGFNEQFF.

This rearrangement joins TRBV9 to TRBJ2-2; TRBD2 is a possible D gene (6 bases). Trimming left V 0 bases short and J 4 bases short, with 16 bases between. The germline V gene has CDR1 SGDLS and CDR2 YYNGEE. The CDR3 spans 17 residues. CDR3 nucleotides: TGTGCCAGCAGCGTAGTCATCGGCGGGATGATCACCGGGGAGCTGTTTTTT. It encodes CASSVVIGGMITGELFF.

This clonotype has more than one count but fewer than ten. The J gene is TRBJ2-7, the V gene TRBV7-9, with 8 bases identical to TRBD2. Germline values: CDR1 SEHNR, CDR2 FQNEAQ (reference sequence). The ends lost 3 bases at V and 1 base at J; junction bases unmatched: 5. CDR3 length: 15 amino acids. The CDR3 nucleotides read TGTGCCAGCAGCTTTGGCGGGAGGCCATCCTACGAGCAGTACTTC. Its translation is CASSFGGRPSYEQYF.

The gene calls are TRBV5-5 and TRBJ2-7, with 9 nucleotides matching TRBD1. The CDR3 length is 14 residues. Germline V gene sequence: CDR1 SGHKS, CDR2 YYEKEE (reference sequence). J gave up 6 bases and V 3 bases, and 7 bases lay outside the gene matches. The CDR3 region has the DNA TGTGCCAGCAGCTGGGGACAGGGCCCCCTCGAGCAGTACTTC. This translates into CASSWGQGPLEQYF.

With regard to this clonotype: A much larger clone lies a single base off, so this may be a read error. The CDR3 coding sequence is TGCTCCAGCAGCTCCGACGGGAATGAAAAACTGTTTTTT. Amino acid sequence: CSSSSDGNEKLFF. The V and J genes are TRBV5-1 and TRBJ1-4; no definite D call. Germline loops: CDR1 SGHRS, CDR2 YFSETQ. The CDR3 loop spans 13 amino acids.

This clonotype was seen at least ten times. This rearrangement joins TRBV11-2 to TRBJ2-7; D might be TRBD2 (5 bases). The CDR3 length is 13 residues. V lost 6 bases, J lost 4 bases, and 13 bases lay in between. Germline V gene lookup returns CDR1 SGHAT and CDR2 FQNNGV. The chain's CDR3 is CASRPTGFYEQYF. The CDR3 region has the DNA TGTGCCAGCAGACCCACGGGGTTTTACGAGCAGTACTTC.

This clonotype was counted between two and nine times. The rearrangement links TRBV4-3 to TRBJ1-5, with D uncertain. CDR1 LGHNA and CDR2 YSLEER come from the germline V gene. Trimming shortened V by 1 base and J by 4 bases, and 14 bases separated the two germline ends. The CDR3 has 16 residues. The chain's CDR3 is CASSQASHPTNQPQHF. CDR3 nucleotides: TGCGCCAGCAGCCAAGCGTCCCATCCTACAAATCAGCCCCAGCATTTT.